The clone carrying this T cell receptor beta chain turned up a few times. These data belong to a study of patients and donors after allogeneic stem cell transplantation. V was pared by 3 bases and J by 3 bases, with 5 bases of the junction left unmatched. The CDR3 extends over 14 amino acids. The germline gives CDR1 MNHEY, CDR2 SMNVEV (reference sequence). In TCRdb, the RT-PCR reads were re-called with MiXCR into one record per CDR3 protein. The sample contains 900,000 to 1,000,000 distinct CDR3 sequences, 15% to 20% of which appear only once. The sample taken for sequencing was blood, either unsorted or a sorted T cell fraction (not recorded which). This rearrangement joins TRBV27 to TRBJ2-7; 7 bases are a match to TRBD2. The sequence came from a human donor who was either an allogeneic HSCT recipient or a stem cell or donor lymphocyte infusion donor (not recorded which). It is not recorded whose cells these are; they may come from a transplant donor. CDR3 protein: CASSLTSFHYEQYF. The DNA of the CDR3 is TGTGCCAGCAGTTTGACTAGCTTTCACTACGAGCAGTACTTC.